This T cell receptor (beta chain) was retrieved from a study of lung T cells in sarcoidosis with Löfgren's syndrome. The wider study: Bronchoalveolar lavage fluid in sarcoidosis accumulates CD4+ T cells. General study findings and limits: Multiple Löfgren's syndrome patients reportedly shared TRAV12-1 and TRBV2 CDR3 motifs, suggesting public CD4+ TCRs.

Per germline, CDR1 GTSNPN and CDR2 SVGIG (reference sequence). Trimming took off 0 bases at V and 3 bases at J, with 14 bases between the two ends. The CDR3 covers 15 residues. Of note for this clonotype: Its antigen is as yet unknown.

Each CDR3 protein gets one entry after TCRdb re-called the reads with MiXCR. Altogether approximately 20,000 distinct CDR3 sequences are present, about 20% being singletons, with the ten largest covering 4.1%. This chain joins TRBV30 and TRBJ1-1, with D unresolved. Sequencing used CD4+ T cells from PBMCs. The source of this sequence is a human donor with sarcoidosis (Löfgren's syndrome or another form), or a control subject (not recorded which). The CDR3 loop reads CAWSVRPPTDTEAFF. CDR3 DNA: TGTGCCTGGAGTGTACGGCCCCCGACGGACACTGAAGCTTTCTTT.